This TCR beta chain was sequenced for a study of shared clonotypes between healthy human individuals. Profiled with immunoSEQ multiplex PCR; TCRdb holds only in-frame clones, not every one. This sample has around 180,000 clones; 90% to 95% occur once, and the top ten carry 0.067%. The CDR3 is 16 amino acids. The chain uses TRBV21-1 and TRBJ2-7; TRBD1 is the table's D call and was not checked against the DNA. TRBV21-1 is flagged as a pseudogene. The sequence was obtained from a woman aged 25 to 45 in good health. The specimen sequenced was naive CD4+ T cells sorted from blood. Subset specified: CD45RA+ positively selected. The CDR3 is CASSKGDRETSYEQYF. The CDR3 nucleotides are TGTGCCAGCAGCAAAGGGGACAGGGAGACCTCCTACGAGCAGTACTTC.